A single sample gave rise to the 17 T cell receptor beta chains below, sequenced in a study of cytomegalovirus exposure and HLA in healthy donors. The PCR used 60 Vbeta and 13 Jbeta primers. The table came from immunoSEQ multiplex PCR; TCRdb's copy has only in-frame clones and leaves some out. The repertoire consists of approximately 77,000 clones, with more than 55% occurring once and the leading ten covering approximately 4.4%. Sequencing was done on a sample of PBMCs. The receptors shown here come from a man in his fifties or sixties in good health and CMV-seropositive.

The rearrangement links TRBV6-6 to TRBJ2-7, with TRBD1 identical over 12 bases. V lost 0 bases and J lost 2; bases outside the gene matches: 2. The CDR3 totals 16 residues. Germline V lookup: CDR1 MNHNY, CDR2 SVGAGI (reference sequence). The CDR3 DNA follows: TGTGCCAGCAGTTACTCGGGACAGGGGGCTGCCTACGAGCAGTACTTC. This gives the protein CASSYSGQGAAYEQYF.

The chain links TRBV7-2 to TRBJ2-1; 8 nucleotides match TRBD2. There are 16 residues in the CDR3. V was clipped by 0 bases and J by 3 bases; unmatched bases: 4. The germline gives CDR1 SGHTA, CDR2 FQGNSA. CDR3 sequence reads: CASSLAVLAGYNEQFF. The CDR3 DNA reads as TGTGCCAGCAGCTTAGCGGTGCTAGCGGGCTACAATGAGCAGTTCTTC.

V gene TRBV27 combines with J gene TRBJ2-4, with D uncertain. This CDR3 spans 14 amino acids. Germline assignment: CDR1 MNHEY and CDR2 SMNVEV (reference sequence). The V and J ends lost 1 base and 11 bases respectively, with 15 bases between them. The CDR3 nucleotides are TGTGCCAGCAGTTTATACGCTACGGTTATGGTTCAGTACTTC. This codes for CASSLYATVMVQYF.

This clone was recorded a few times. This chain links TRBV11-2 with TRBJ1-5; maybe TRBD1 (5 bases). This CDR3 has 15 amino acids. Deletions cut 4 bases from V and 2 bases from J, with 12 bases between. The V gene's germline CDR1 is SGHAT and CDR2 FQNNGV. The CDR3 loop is CASSSGGVGNQPQHF. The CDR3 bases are TGTGCCAGCAGCTCCGGAGGGGTTGGCAATCAGCCCCAGCATTTT.

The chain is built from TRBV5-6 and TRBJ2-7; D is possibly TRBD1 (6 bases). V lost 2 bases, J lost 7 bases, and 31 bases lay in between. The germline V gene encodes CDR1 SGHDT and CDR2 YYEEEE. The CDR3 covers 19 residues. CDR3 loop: CASSFNSPLDGRYTGEQYF. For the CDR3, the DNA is TGTGCCAGCAGCTTTAATTCCCCTCTAGACGGCCGGTACACAGGGGAGCAGTACTTC. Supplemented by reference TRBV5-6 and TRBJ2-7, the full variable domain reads DAGVTQSPTHLIKTRGQQVTLRCSPKSGHDTVSWYQQALGQGPQFIFQYYEEEERQRGNFPDRFSGHQFPNYSSELNVNALLLGDSALYLCASSFNSPLDGRYTGEQYFGPGTRLTVT.

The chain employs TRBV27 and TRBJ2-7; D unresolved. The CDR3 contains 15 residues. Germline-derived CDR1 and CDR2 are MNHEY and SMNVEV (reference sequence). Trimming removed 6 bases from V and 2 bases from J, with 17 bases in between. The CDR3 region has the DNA TGTGCCAGCAGACCCTTCGGGTCGGATACCTACGAGCAGTACTTC. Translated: CASRPFGSDTYEQYF.

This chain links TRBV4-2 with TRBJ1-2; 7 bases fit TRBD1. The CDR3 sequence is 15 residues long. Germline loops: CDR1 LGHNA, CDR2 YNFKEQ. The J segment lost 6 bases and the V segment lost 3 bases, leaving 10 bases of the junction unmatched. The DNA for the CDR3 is TGTGCCAGCAGCCAGGCCGGGACAGTCGAGAATGGCTACACCTTC. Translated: CASSQAGTVENGYTF.

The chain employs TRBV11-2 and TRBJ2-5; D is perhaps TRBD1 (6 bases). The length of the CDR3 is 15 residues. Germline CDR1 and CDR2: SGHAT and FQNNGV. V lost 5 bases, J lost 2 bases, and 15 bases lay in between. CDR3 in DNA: TGTGCCAGCAGCCCACGAAGGACAGTACAAGAGACCCAGTACTTC. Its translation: CASSPRRTVQETQYF. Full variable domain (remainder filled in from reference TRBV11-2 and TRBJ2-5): EAGVAQSPRYKIIEKRQSVAFWCNPISGHATLYWYQQILGQGPKLLIQFQNNGVVDDSQLPKDRFSAERLKGVDSTLKIQPAKLEDSAVYLCASSPRRTVQETQYFGPGTRLLVL.

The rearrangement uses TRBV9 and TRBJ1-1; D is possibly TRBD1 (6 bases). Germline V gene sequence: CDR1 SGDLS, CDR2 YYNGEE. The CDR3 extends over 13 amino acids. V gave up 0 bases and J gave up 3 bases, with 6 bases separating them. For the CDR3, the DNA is TGTGCCAGCAGCGTAGGACAGGACACTGAAGCTTTCTTT. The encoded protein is CASSVGQDTEAFF.

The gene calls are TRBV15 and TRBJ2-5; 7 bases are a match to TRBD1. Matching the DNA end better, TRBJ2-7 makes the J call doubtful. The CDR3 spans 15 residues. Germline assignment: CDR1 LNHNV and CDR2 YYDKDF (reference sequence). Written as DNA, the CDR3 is TGTGCCACCAGCAGTACAGGGGCATTGATCTACGAGCAGTACTTC. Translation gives CATSSTGALIYEQYF.

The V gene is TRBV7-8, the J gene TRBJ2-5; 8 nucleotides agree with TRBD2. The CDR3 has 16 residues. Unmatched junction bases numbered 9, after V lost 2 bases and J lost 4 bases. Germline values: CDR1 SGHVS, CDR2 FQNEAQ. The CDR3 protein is CASSLLPAGVGETQYF. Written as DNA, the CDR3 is TGTGCCAGCAGCTTACTCCCAGCGGGGGTTGGAGAGACCCAGTACTTC.

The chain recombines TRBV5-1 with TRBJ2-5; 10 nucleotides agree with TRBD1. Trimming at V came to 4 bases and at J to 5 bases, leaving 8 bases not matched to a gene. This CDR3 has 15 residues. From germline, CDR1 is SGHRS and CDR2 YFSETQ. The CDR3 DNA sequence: TGCGCCAGCAGCATAGGGACAGGGGCCGGGGAGACCCAGTACTTC. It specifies CASSIGTGAGETQYF.

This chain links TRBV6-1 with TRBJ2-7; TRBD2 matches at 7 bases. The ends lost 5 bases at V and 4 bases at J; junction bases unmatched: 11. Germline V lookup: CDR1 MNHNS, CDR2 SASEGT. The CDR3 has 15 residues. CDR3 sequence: CASSNLRDYLYEQYF. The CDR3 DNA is TGTGCCAGCAGTAATTTGCGGGACTATCTATACGAGCAGTACTTC.

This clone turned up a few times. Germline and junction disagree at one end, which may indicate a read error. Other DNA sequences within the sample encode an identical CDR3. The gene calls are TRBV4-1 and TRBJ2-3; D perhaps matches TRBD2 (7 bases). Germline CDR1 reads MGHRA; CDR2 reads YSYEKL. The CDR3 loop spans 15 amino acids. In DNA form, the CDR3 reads TGTGCCAGCAGCCAAGATGAGGGGGGGCCGGATACGCAGTATTTT. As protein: CASSQDEGGPDTQYF.

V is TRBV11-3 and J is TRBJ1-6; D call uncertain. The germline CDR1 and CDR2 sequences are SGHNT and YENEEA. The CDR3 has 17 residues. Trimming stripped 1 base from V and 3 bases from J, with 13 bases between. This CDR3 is CASSLGSGTVYNSPLHF. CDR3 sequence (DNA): TGTGCCAGCAGCTTAGGCTCGGGAACAGTCTATAATTCACCCCTCCACTTT.

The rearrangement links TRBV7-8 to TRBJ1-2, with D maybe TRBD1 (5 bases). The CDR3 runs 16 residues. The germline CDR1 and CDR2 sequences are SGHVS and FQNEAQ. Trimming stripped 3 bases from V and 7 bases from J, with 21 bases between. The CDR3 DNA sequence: TGTGCCAGCAGCTTGGCGAGACAGCCCTCAACCCGTGGCTACACCTTC. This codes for CASSLARQPSTRGYTF. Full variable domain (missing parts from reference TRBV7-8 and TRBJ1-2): GAGVSQSPRYKVAKRGQDVALRCDPISGHVSLFWYQQALGQGPEFLTYFQNEAQLDKSGLPSDRFFAERPEGSVSTLKIQRTQQEDSAVYLCASSLARQPSTRGYTFGSGTRLTVV.

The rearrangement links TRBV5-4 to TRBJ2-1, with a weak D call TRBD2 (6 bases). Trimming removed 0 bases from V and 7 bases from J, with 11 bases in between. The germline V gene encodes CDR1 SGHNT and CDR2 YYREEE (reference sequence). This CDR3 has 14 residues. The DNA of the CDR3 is TGTGCCAGCAGCTTGGGAATAGCGGAGAATGAGCAGTTCTTC. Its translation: CASSLGIAENEQFF.